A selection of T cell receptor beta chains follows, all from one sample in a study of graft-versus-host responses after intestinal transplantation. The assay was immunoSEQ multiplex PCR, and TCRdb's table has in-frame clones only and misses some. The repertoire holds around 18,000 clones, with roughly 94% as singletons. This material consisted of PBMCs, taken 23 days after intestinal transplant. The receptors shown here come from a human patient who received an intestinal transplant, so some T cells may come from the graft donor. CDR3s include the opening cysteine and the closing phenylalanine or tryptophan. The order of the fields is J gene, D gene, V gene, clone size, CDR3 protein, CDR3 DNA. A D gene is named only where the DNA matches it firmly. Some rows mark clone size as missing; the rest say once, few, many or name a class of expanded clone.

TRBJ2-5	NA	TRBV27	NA	CASRTGLGETQYF	TGTGCCAGCCGAACAGGGCTTGGAGAGACCCAGTACTTC
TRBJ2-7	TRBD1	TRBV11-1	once	CASSLGTGYEQYF	TGTGCCAGCAGCTTAGGGACAGGCTACGAGCAGTACTTC
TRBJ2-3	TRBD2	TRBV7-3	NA	CASSLGPIAGGAYTQYF	TGTGCCAGCAGCTTAGGACCGATAGCGGGAGGGGCCTATACGCAGTATTTT
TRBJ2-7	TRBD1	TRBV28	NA	CASSLPGQGVSYEQYF	TGTGCCAGCAGTTTACCGGGACAGGGGGTCTCCTACGAGCAGTACTTC
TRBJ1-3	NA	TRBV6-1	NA	CASSPQDHSGNTIYF	TGTGCCAGCAGTCCACAGGACCACTCTGGAAACACCATATATTTT
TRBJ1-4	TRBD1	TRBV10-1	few	CAGRTGREKLFF	TGCGCCGGGAGGACAGGGCGAGAAAAACTGTTTTTT
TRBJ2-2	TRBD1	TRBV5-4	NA	CASSLLWTGGGELFF	TGTGCCAGCAGCTTGCTGTGGACAGGCGGGGGGGAGCTGTTTTTT
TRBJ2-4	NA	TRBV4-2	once	CASSQDGRGHGNIQYF	TGTGCCAGCAGCCAAGATGGACGGGGGCATGGAAACATTCAGTACTTC
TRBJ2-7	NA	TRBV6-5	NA	CASSYYGQPYEQYF	TGTGCCAGCAGTTACTACGGACAGCCCTACGAGCAGTACTTC
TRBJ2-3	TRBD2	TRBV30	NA	CAWRTSGYTDTQYF	TGTGCCTGGAGGACTAGCGGATACACAGATACGCAGTATTTT
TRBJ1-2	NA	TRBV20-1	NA	CSAVGAGGYTF	TGCAGTGCGGTGGGGGCTGGTGGCTACACCTTC
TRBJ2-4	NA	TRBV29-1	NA	CGVEEGENIQYF	TGCGGCGTTGAAGAGGGGGAAAACATTCAGTACTTC
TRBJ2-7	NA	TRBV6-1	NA	CASSDARTAANEQYF	TGTGCCAGCAGTGATGCCCGGACCGCAGCCAACGAGCAGTACTTC
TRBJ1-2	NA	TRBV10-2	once	CASSESPDGDYGYTF	TGCGCCAGCAGTGAGTCCCCGGACGGTGACTATGGCTACACCTTC
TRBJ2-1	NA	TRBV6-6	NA	CASSFSGQKSYNEQFF	TGTGCCAGCAGTTTTTCCGGACAGAAATCCTACAATGAGCAGTTCTTC
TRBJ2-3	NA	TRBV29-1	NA	CSVLGGRLTDTQYF	TGCAGCGTTCTCGGCGGTCGGCTCACAGATACGCAGTATTTT
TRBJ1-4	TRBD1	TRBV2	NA	CASRPGQGTTNEKLFF	TGTGCCAGCAGACCCGGACAGGGAACAACTAATGAAAAACTGTTTTTT
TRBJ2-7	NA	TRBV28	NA	CASSLRGAREYEQYF	TGTGCCAGCAGTTTACGGGGGGCCCGTGAGTACGAGCAGTACTTC
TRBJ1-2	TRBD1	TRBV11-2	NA	CASSFRDSDYTNYGYTF	TGTGCCAGCAGCTTTCGGGACAGTGATTACACTAACTATGGCTACACCTTC
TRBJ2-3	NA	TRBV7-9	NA	CATGNLHTDTQYF	TGTGCCACCGGAAATTTACACACAGATACGCAGTATTTT
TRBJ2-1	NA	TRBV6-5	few	CASSYNQRGEQFF	TGTGCCAGCAGTTACAACCAACGGGGTGAGCAGTTCTTC
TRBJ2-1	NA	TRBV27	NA	CASSPQRPEGLYNEQFF	TGTGCCAGCAGTCCACAACGGCCAGAAGGCCTTTACAATGAGCAGTTCTTC
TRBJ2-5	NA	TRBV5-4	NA	CASSLYTPGQETQYF	TGTGCCAGCAGCTTATACACGCCGGGACAAGAGACCCAGTACTTC
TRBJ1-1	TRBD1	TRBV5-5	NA	CASSGTVNTEAFF	TGTGCCAGCAGCGGGACAGTGAACACTGAAGCTTTCTTT
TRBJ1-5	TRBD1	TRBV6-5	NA	CASSSLGQALGQPQHF	TGTGCCAGTAGTTCCCTCGGACAGGCTCTTGGGCAGCCCCAGCATTTT
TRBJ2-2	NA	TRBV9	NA	CASSSHTLRPPYTGELFF	TGTGCCAGCAGCTCGCATACTTTAAGACCCCCATACACCGGGGAGCTGTTTTTT
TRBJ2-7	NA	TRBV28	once	CASSLRQTDYEQYF	TGTGCCAGCAGTTTAAGACAGACCGACTACGAGCAGTACTTC
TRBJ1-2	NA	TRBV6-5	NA	CASSYYLNYGYTF	TGTGCCAGCAGTTACTATTTAAACTATGGCTACACCTTC
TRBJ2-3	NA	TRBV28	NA	CASSSRDLASTDTQYF	TGTGCCAGCAGTTCCAGGGACCTAGCTAGCACAGATACGCAGTATTTT